The rows below give T cell receptor beta chains drawn from one sample of a study of CD8 T cells in ankylosing spondylitis. TCRdb processed the 5' RACE reads anew with MiXCR; each CDR3 protein has one entry. The table includes more than 250,000 distinct CDR3 sequences, roughly 10% detected once. Sequenced input: blood, either unsorted or a sorted T cell fraction (not recorded which). Source of these receptors: a female donor with ankylosing spondylitis or in good health (not recorded which). CDR3s include the opening cysteine and the closing phenylalanine or tryptophan. Each record gives: clone size, V gene, J gene, D gene, CDR3 protein, CDR3 DNA. D genes are given only for firm matches. Not all rows give a size; the values are once, few, many and, for expanded clones, a class.

many,TRBV13,TRBJ1-4,NA,CASSSRTIEKLFF,TGTGCCAGCAGCTCTAGGACAATCGAAAAACTGTTTTTT
few,TRBV5-1,TRBJ2-2,TRBD2,CASSFGLAGVTGELFF,TGCGCCAGCAGCTTCGGACTAGCGGGAGTCACCGGGGAGCTGTTTTTT
few,TRBV7-2,TRBJ2-3,TRBD2,CASSLMSGGDTQYF,TGTGCCAGCAGCTTGATGAGCGGGGGGGATACGCAGTATTTT
NA,TRBV5-1,TRBJ1-6,TRBD1,CASSRGDRANSPLHF,TGCGCCAGCAGCCGGGGGGACAGGGCTAATTCACCCCTCCACTTT
few,TRBV20-1,TRBJ2-3,TRBD1,CSASKWTGEDTQYF,TGCAGTGCTTCTAAATGGACAGGGGAAGATACGCAGTATTTT
NA,TRBV5-1,TRBJ1-2,NA,CASSPRDGTYGYTF,TGCGCCAGCAGCCCCCGGGACGGTACCTATGGCTACACCTTC
NA,TRBV7-8,TRBJ2-1,NA,CASSLTSRDEQFF,TGTGCCAGCAGCTTAACGTCTAGAGATGAGCAGTTCTTC
many,TRBV6-1,TRBJ2-3,TRBD2,CASRNSGGGTDTQYF,TGTGCCAGCAGGAATAGCGGGGGTGGGACAGATACGCAGTATTTT
many,TRBV7-6,TRBJ2-7,NA,CASSSGDTGYEQYF,TGTGCCAGCAGCTCGGGCGACACGGGGTACGAGCAGTACTTC
NA,TRBV5-6,TRBJ2-1,NA,CASRAGNEQFF,TGTGCCAGCCGAGCCGGGAATGAGCAGTTCTTC
many,TRBV20-1,TRBJ2-7,TRBD1,CSASRDRVIVEQYF,TGCAGTGCTTCCCGGGACAGGGTAATTGTCGAGCAGTACTTC
many,TRBV6-1,TRBJ2-1,NA,CASSDPGVGNEQFF,TGTGCCAGCAGTGACCCGGGAGTGGGCAATGAGCAGTTCTTC
many,TRBV11-2,TRBJ2-3,TRBD2,CASSSDGTSGTTYTDTQYF,TGTGCCAGCAGCTCTGACGGGACTAGCGGGACCACCTATACAGATACGCAGTATTTT
many,TRBV11-2,TRBJ2-2,NA,CASILGGVIRTGELFF,TGTGCCAGCATCCTAGGGGGGGTAATCCGCACCGGGGAGCTGTTTTTT
many,TRBV11-2,TRBJ2-4,NA,CASSLVGTFGGLAKNIQYF,TGTGCCAGCAGCTTAGTGGGCACCTTTGGGGGACTAGCCAAAAACATTCAGTACTTC
many,TRBV20-1,TRBJ2-2,TRBD2,CSARPLAGDSAGELFF,TGCAGTGCTAGACCACTTGCGGGAGATAGCGCCGGGGAGCTGTTTTTT
NA,TRBV5-1,TRBJ1-5,NA,CASSRGGLGNQPQHF,TGCGCCAGCAGCCGAGGCGGGTTAGGCAATCAGCCCCAGCATTTT
many,TRBV28,TRBJ2-7,TRBD2,CASSILGLAGEQYF,TGTGCCAGCAGTATCCTGGGACTAGCGGGAGAGCAGTACTTC
few,TRBV30,TRBJ1-4,NA,CAWSEVLGEKLFF,TGTGCCTGGAGTGAGGTCCTCGGTGAAAAACTGTTTTTT
many,TRBV5-1,TRBJ1-1,NA,CASSVGHMNTEAFF,TGCGCCAGCAGCGTGGGACATATGAACACTGAAGCTTTCTTT
many,TRBV5-1,TRBJ1-1,NA,CASSPGFGEPNTEAFF,TGCGCCAGCAGCCCGGGGTTCGGGGAGCCTAACACTGAAGCTTTCTTT
NA,TRBV20-1,TRBJ2-3,TRBD2,CSATLADGADTQYF,TGCAGTGCTACACTAGCGGACGGGGCAGATACGCAGTATTTT
few,TRBV28,TRBJ2-2,NA,CASSLSGRTTNTGELFF,TGTGCCAGCAGTTTATCCGGACGGACGACGAACACCGGGGAGCTGTTTTTT
few,TRBV20-1,TRBJ1-1,NA,CSARVSGLEGFSEAFF,TGCAGTGCTAGAGTGTCAGGGCTCGAAGGGTTTTCTGAAGCTTTCTTT
few,TRBV5-1,TRBJ1-2,TRBD1,CASSPGTGGAGGYGYTF,TGCGCCAGCAGCCCCGGGACAGGGGGCGCTGGGGGCTATGGCTACACCTTC
many,TRBV20-1,TRBJ2-7,NA,CSARSGSSYEQYF,TGCAGTGCTCGATCCGGTAGCTCCTACGAGCAGTACTTC
NA,TRBV6-4,TRBJ2-1,TRBD2,CASSDGRASGSNEQFF,TGTGCCAGCAGTGACGGTAGGGCTAGCGGGAGTAATGAGCAGTTCTTC
NA,TRBV12-3/TRBV12-4,TRBJ2-1,NA,CASSGIGDEQFF,TGTGCCAGCAGTGGGATAGGCGATGAGCAGTTCTTC
many,TRBV10-3,TRBJ2-7,NA,CAISESVGAYEQYF,TGTGCCATCAGTGAGTCGGTGGGGGCCTACGAGCAGTACTTC
many,TRBV20-1,TRBJ2-1,TRBD2,CSAGIAGGGSYNEQFF,TGCAGTGCGGGGATAGCGGGGGGCGGGTCCTACAATGAGCAGTTCTTC
many,TRBV7-2,TRBJ1-5,NA,CASSLDLEMNQPQHF,TGTGCCAGCAGCTTAGATCTGGAGATGAATCAGCCCCAGCATTTT
NA,TRBV4-2,TRBJ1-2,NA,CASSQDLGKDYGYTF,TGTGCCAGCAGCCAAGATTTGGGCAAGGACTATGGCTACACTTTC
many,TRBV5-1,TRBJ2-1,TRBD2,CASRPSGTSGSLGYNEQFF,TGCGCCAGCAGGCCTTCCGGGACTAGCGGGAGTTTAGGCTACAATGAGCAGTTCTTC
many,TRBV12-3/TRBV12-4,TRBJ2-2,NA,CASSLGQYTGELFF,TGTGCCAGCAGTTTAGGGCAGTACACCGGGGAGCTGTTTTTT
NA,TRBV28,TRBJ2-7,TRBD1,CASTPKGAGPSYEQYF,TGTGCCAGCACTCCTAAGGGGGCAGGGCCCTCCTACGAGCAGTACTTC
NA,TRBV12-3/TRBV12-4,TRBJ2-5,NA,CASRLNGGQETQYF,TGTGCCAGCCGACTAAACGGGGGCCAAGAGACCCAGTACTTC
many,TRBV6-5,TRBJ1-2,TRBD1,CASSYKGGSSGYTF,TGTGCCAGCAGTTACAAAGGGGGCTCGTCGGGCTACACCTTC
many,TRBV10-3,TRBJ1-1,NA,CAISESNGVAFF,TGTGCCATCAGTGAGTCGAATGGGGTAGCTTTCTTT
NA,TRBV20-1,TRBJ1-3,NA,CSFRDLSGNTIYF,TGCAGTTTTAGGGACCTCTCTGGAAACACCATATATTTT
many,TRBV3-1,TRBJ2-3,TRBD2,CASSQGLASTDTQYF,TGTGCCAGCAGCCAAGGACTAGCGAGCACAGATACGCAGTATTTT
many,TRBV28,TRBJ1-1,TRBD1,CASSLGRGRTEAFF,TGTGCCAGCAGTTTGGGGAGGGGGCGGACTGAAGCTTTCTTT
once,TRBV4-3,TRBJ2-3,NA,CASSLLSYPSTDTQYF,TGCGCCAGCAGCCTCTTAAGTTACCCTAGCACAGATACGCAGTATTTT
many,TRBV20-1,TRBJ1-6,TRBD1,CSARGDREQTYNSPLHF,TGCAGTGCTAGAGGGGACAGGGAGCAGACCTATAATTCACCCCTCCACTTT
once,TRBV20-1,TRBJ1-1,TRBD1,CSAGHDRAFSMNTEAFF,TGCAGTGCCGGCCATGACAGGGCGTTTAGTATGAACACTGAAGCTTTCTTT
many,TRBV12-3/TRBV12-4,TRBJ2-7,NA,CASSPTVHEQYF,TGTGCCAGCAGCCCGACAGTCCACGAGCAGTACTTC
many,TRBV12-3/TRBV12-4,TRBJ1-1,NA,CASTLDPGAEAFF,TGTGCCAGCACCCTGGACCCTGGAGCTGAAGCTTTCTTT
NA,TRBV5-1,TRBJ2-3,TRBD2,CASSLLGAGVPDTQYF,TGCGCCAGCAGCTTGTTAGGAGCGGGGGTTCCAGATACGCAGTATTTT
NA,TRBV14,TRBJ2-5,TRBD1,CASSQVTGGQETQYF,TGTGCCAGCAGCCAAGTCACAGGGGGTCAAGAGACCCAGTACTTC
many,TRBV5-1,TRBJ1-2,TRBD1,CASSRDSYGYTF,TGCGCCAGCAGCAGGGACAGCTATGGCTACACCTTC
many,TRBV20-1,TRBJ2-2,NA,CSARDSENPGELFF,TGCAGTGCTAGAGATTCGGAAAACCCCGGGGAGCTGTTTTTT